This record covers a single T cell receptor beta chain. Its antigen has not been determined. Base qualities were left out, and no much larger clone turns up one base away. This specimen belongs to a study of siplizumab effects on memory and regulatory T cells (dated by TCRdb to the late 2010s). For the study in its entirety: The effect of the anti-CD2 antibody siplizumab on alloreactive T-cell subsets was examined in allogeneic mixed lymphocyte reactions constructed from human PBMCs. Results and caveats for the whole study, not just this receptor: Greater diversity appeared to be present in unstimulated naive T cells than in memory T cells, and a substantial contribution to the alloresponse seemed to be made by naive cells. Because sequences below about 10^-5 frequency were poorly captured, only a minor fraction of alloreactive clones could be mapped to unstimulated subsets. The suppressive function of proliferating Tregs from siplizumab cultures was not functionally confirmed. Siplizumab significantly lowered the cumulative frequency of alloreactive sequences that could be traced to unstimulated CD4+ memory T cells. Roughly 80-95% of proliferating CD4+ or CD8+ clones could not be assigned a naive or memory phenotype. Among mappable alloreactive CD4+ clones, an average Treg-derived fraction of roughly 69% was observed with siplizumab, compared with 26.9% in control reactions.

The library was produced with the immunoSEQ multiplex PCR assay. The deep sequencing platform assayed 90,000 to 100,000 TCR templates per sample. Genomic DNA extracted from sorted T cells was used for TCRbeta CDR3 sequencing. Turning to the authors' computational methods: The R programming language was used for the clonal analysis of the TCRbeta CDR3 data. Alloreactive CD4+ and CD8+ clones were identified by comparing unstimulated samples to CFSE-low samples taken after the reaction. Regulatory or non-regulatory origin of alloreactive CD4+ clones was assigned by matching sequences to the sorted unstimulated Treg and non-Treg repertoires. TCRdb retrieved this table from immuneACCESS and kept in-frame rearrangements only. Not all clones are present; in checked studies, unresolved V genes account for under half, and no reason is known for the remainder. The V and J calls and clone size come from that table; D and trimming were worked out from the DNA. The sample contains 70,000 to 90,000 clones, 93% of them found a single time. Roughly 4.7% of the sample goes to the ten largest clones.

Inclusive of the bounding cysteine and phenylalanine, the CDR3 is 13 residues long. Only the CDR3 DNA stays, 39 bases, in frame from base 1. Taken from the germline V gene, the CDR1 and CDR2 loops are SGHDN and FVKESK. Trimmed from V: 7 bases; trimmed from J: 4 bases; junction bases lacking a gene match: 6. TCRbeta CDR3 sequencing was performed on sorted unstimulated T cells and on proliferating T cells recovered from mixed lymphocyte reactions. Fresh whole blood from under 13 HLA-typed healthy donors was used as the source from which PBMCs were isolated. This chain is built from TRBV14 and TRBJ2-7, with 8 central nucleotides matching TRBD2. This receptor was taken from a human donor in good health. Sequencing used CD8+ T cells sorted from blood. The nucleotides are TGTGCCAGCACCCCGGGGGGGGTTTACGAGCAGTACTTC. It encodes CASTPGGVYEQYF.